This TCR beta chain was found in a study of blood T cell repertoires in COVID-19. V dropped 0 bases and J dropped 8; count of bases not matched to a gene: 9. The CDR3 is made up of 15 amino acids. CDR1 MNHEY and CDR2 SVGAGI come from the germline V gene. Original data processing: Amplifying reference gene primers gave estimates of nucleated cell counts. Libraries were prepared by immunoSEQ multiplex PCR; TCRdb keeps only in-frame clonotypes and omits some of them. The V and J calls and the clone size are those of that table, but D and trimming were determined from the DNA. The table records some 180,000 clones, roughly nine tenths of them present only once.

This clonotype originated in a man in his sixties or seventies with active or convalescent COVID-19. The source material was peripheral blood. The rearrangement links TRBV6-5 to TRBJ1-2, with 7 bases that match TRBD1. The CDR3 DNA follows: TGTGCCAGCAGTTACTCCCGGGACAGTACGAAAGGCTACACCTTC. Its protein is CASSYSRDSTKGYTF.